The clone carrying this T cell receptor beta chain was picked up a small number of times. The antigen is unknown. The data stem from a study of identical twins. Study-level findings and limits: Zero-insertion results could be subject to partial confounding by invariant MAIT and iNKT cells. Cord blood beta clonotypes that were abundant carried fewer insertions, and memory repertoires showed no such trend.

The J segment lost 2 bases and the V segment lost 4 bases, leaving 9 bases of the junction unmatched. This CDR3 contains 15 residues. Germline-derived CDR1 and CDR2 are SGHRS and YFSETQ. Unique molecular identifiers were present on the cDNA, which also gained a universal primer site by template switching. TCRdb re-called the 5' RACE reads with MiXCR, one entry per CDR3 protein. The sample holds 200,000 to 250,000 distinct CDR3 sequences, roughly 7% seen once. The same data also went into a second study, on yellow fever vaccine responses in identical twins.

The V gene is TRBV5-1, the J gene TRBJ2-7, with 7 bases matching TRBD2. The source material was memory (CD45RO+) T cells sorted from blood. The TCR originated in a woman aged 18-29 years in good health. CDR3 in amino acids: CASSILADPTYEQYF. The CDR3 DNA is TGCGCCAGCAGCATCCTAGCGGACCCCACCTACGAGCAGTACTTC.